The 14 T cell receptor beta chains given below trace back to one sample, sequenced in a study of regulatory T cells in long-lasting Graves disease. Time point: newly diagnosed GD, antithyroid drugs for less than 3 months. PBMCs provided the RNA from which the TCR library was made. Relying on iRepertoire HTBI primers and Arm-PCR of CDR3 regions, the team built TCR beta libraries. Via MiXCR, TCRdb re-called the multiplex PCR reads, giving one row per CDR3 protein. In the table there are 250,000 or so distinct CDR3 sequences, about 19% of which are singletons. The sequencing used peripheral blood mononuclear cells (PBMCs), collected at new diagnosis, from a patient treated with antithyroid drugs. These TCRs come from a female donor with Graves disease.

This clonotype was recorded at least ten times. The chain couples TRBV20-1 to TRBJ1-6; maybe TRBD1 (6 bases). Looked up from germline, CDR1 is DFQATT and CDR2 is SNEGSKA (reference sequence). The CDR3 spans 12 residues. Trimming shortened V by 6 bases and J by 10 bases, and 13 bases separated the two germline ends. This CDR3 reads CSAALGASPLHF. The CDR3 region has the DNA TGCAGTGCCGCCCTGGGGGCGTCACCCCTCCACTTT.

This clonotype appeared many times. The genes are TRBV20-1 and TRBJ2-1, with 9 bases aligning to TRBD2. From germline, CDR1 is DFQATT and CDR2 SNEGSKA (reference sequence). Losses at the gene ends were 7 bases for V and 9 bases for J; bases not matched to a gene: 7. CDR3 size: 12 residues. CDR3 sequence: CSGVSGSIEQFF. In DNA, the CDR3 is TGCAGTGGAGTTAGCGGGAGTATTGAGCAGTTCTTC.

This clonotype was seen at least ten times. The gene calls are TRBV6-5 and TRBJ2-7; the match to TRBD1 covers 9 bases. Germline V gene data show CDR1 as MNHEY and CDR2 as SVGAGI. The CDR3 extends over 15 amino acids. Germline trimming cut 2 bases from V and 2 bases from J; bases unmatched to any gene: 4. The CDR3 spells CASSYHDRGAYEQYF. CDR3 coding DNA: TGTGCCAGCAGTTACCACGACAGGGGGGCCTACGAGCAGTACTTC.

In regard to this clonotype: This sequence may be a read error, since a much larger clone differs from it by one base. The J gene is TRBJ2-5, the V gene TRBV10-1; D possibly corresponds to TRBD1 (8 bases). In germline, CDR1 is WNHNN, CDR2 SYGVQD (reference sequence). The CDR3 spans 13 residues. CDR3 amino acids: CATGQGGKETQCF. The CDR3 region has the DNA TGCGCCACCGGACAGGGAGGGAAAGAGACCCAGTGCTTC.

The sample holds many counts of this clonotype. The V call is TRBV28, the J call TRBJ2-2; perhaps TRBD1 as D (5 bases). The CDR3 runs 15 residues. Looked up from germline, CDR1 is MDHEN and CDR2 is SYDVKM. V lost 5 bases, J lost 2 bases, and 12 bases lay in between. The CDR3 coding sequence is TGTGCCAGCAGTATAAGGGGAATTAACACCGGGGAGCTGTTTTTT. It encodes CASSIRGINTGELFF.

This clonotype has at least ten counts. The CDR3: CSAGTSGRNHTDTQYF. The CDR3 nucleotides are TGCAGTGCTGGGACTAGCGGGAGGAACCACACAGATACGCAGTATTTT. This rearrangement joins TRBV20-1 to TRBJ2-3; 15 bases are shared with TRBD2. The CDR3 is made up of 16 amino acids. Trimming cost V 5 bases and J 2 bases; bases outside gene matches: 5. Germline CDR1 DFQATT, CDR2 SNEGSKA (reference sequence).

This sequence joins TRBV20-1 and TRBJ2-1; 10 bases match TRBD2. The V gene's germline CDR1 is DFQATT and CDR2 SNEGSKA (reference sequence). The V segment lost 5 bases and the J segment 4 bases; nucleotides outside the gene matches: 8. CDR3 length equals 15 residues. The CDR3 here is CSADAQAGGYNEQFF. Written as DNA, the CDR3 is TGCAGTGCTGACGCCCAAGCGGGGGGGTACAATGAGCAGTTCTTC.

This clonotype was counted many times. The chain is built from TRBV10-1 and TRBJ2-7; no clear D. The germline gives CDR1 WNHNN, CDR2 SYGVQD (reference sequence). The CDR3 is made up of 14 amino acids. Trimming removed 6 bases at V and 1 base at J, with 13 bases between. CDR3 sequence reads: CASSLGRTSYEQYF. CDR3 coding DNA: TGCGCCAGCAGCCTCGGTCGGACGTCCTACGAGCAGTACTTC.

This clonotype was counted many times. V is TRBV5-1 and J is TRBJ2-7; 8 positions match TRBD1. The V gene's germline CDR1 is SGHRS and CDR2 YFSETQ. The CDR3 length is 13 residues. V lost 1 base to trimming and J lost 5 bases; unmatched junction nucleotides: 2. The CDR3 DNA is TGCGCCAGCAGCTTGAACAGGGGGAACGAGCAGTACTTC. Translated: CASSLNRGNEQYF. The full variable domain, rest sourced from reference TRBV5-1 and TRBJ2-7, is KAGVTQTPRYLIKTRGQQVTLSCSPISGHRSVSWYQQTPGQGLQFLFEYFSETQRNKGNFPGRFSGRQFSNSRSEMNVSTLELGDSALYLCASSLNRGNEQYFGPGTRLTVT.

This clonotype was seen ten or more times. This chain joins TRBV29-1 and TRBJ1-5; D gene unclear. CDR3 length: 13 amino acids. Trimming took off 5 bases at V and 4 bases at J, with 12 bases between the two ends. Germline V CDR1 and CDR2: SQVTM, ANQGSEA. CDR3 bases: TGCAGCGTTTCCGGGTCATCAAATCAGCCCCAGCATTTT. Translation gives CSVSGSSNQPQHF. Full variable domain (rest looked up from reference TRBV29-1 and TRBJ1-5): SAVISQKPSRDICQRGTSLTIQCQVDSQVTMMFWYRQQPGQSLTLIATANQGSEATYESGFVIDKFPISRPNLTFSTLTVSNMSPEDSSIYLCSVSGSSNQPQHFGDGTRLSIL.

Ten or more counts support this clonotype. The chain has TRBV18 and TRBJ1-2; TRBD1 matches 9 bases. Germline CDR1 reads KGHSH; CDR2 reads LQKENI. CDR3 length: 14 residues. Trimming at V came to 6 bases and at J to 8 bases, leaving 10 bases not matched to a gene. In nucleotides, the CDR3 is TGTGCCAGCTCGCAACGGACAGGGGATTGGGGCTACACCTTC. Its translation: CASSQRTGDWGYTF.

This clonotype was recorded many times. The chain employs TRBV11-3 and TRBJ2-1; no reliable D call. The CDR3 loop spans 13 amino acids. Looked up from germline, CDR1 is SGHNT and CDR2 is YENEEA. V gave up 0 bases and J gave up 5 bases, with 5 bases separating them. The CDR3, as DNA: TGTGCCAGCAGCTTAGATCGGAACAATGAGCAGTTCTTC. Protein sequence: CASSLDRNNEQFF.

This clonotype has a count of ten or more. The CDR3 DNA reads as TGTGCCAGCAGCACATTGGGGACTGGAGTCTCCAATGAGCAGTTCTTC. Protein: CASSTLGTGVSNEQFF. V is TRBV11-1 and J is TRBJ2-1, with D perhaps TRBD2 (6 bases). CDR3 size: 16 residues. Trimming left V 5 bases short and J 6 bases short, with 20 bases between. The germline CDR1 and CDR2 sequences are SGHAT and FQDESV (reference sequence).

The V and J genes are TRBV11-2 and TRBJ2-7; unclear D gene. The germline CDR1 and CDR2 sequences are SGHAT and FQNNGV. Trimming pared 7 bases from V and 4 bases from J, leaving 20 bases between. The CDR3 has 15 amino acids. The CDR3 here is CASTTSRGPKYEQYF. CDR3 coding DNA: TGTGCCAGCACCACCTCTCGAGGACCGAAATACGAGCAGTACTTC. The variable domain in full, with the rest retrieved from reference TRBV11-2 and TRBJ2-7, is EAGVAQSPRYKIIEKRQSVAFWCNPISGHATLYWYQQILGQGPKLLIQFQNNGVVDDSQLPKDRFSAERLKGVDSTLKIQPAKLEDSAVYLCASTTSRGPKYEQYFGPGTRLTVT.